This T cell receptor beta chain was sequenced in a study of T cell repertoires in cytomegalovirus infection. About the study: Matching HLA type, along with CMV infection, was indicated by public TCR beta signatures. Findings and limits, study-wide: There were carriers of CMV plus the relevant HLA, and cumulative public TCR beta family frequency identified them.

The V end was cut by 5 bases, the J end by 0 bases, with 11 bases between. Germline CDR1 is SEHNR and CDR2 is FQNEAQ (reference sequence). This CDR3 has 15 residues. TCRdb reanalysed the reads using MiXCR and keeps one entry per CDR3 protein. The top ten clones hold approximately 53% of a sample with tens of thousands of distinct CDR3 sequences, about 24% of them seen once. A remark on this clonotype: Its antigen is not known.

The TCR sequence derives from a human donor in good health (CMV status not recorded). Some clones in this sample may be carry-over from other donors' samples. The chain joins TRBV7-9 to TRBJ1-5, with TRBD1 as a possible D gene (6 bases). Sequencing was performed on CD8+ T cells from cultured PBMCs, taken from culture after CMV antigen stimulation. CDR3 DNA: TGTGCCAGCAGCGAGACAGGCTATAGCAATCAGCCCCAGCATTTT. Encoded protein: CASSETGYSNQPQHF.